This TCR beta chain derives from a study of shared clonotypes between healthy human individuals. Produced via immunoSEQ multiplex PCR; TCRdb's table is partial and in-frame only. In the table there are 1.4 million or so clones, approximately 98.5% of which are singletons. Germline values: CDR1 LNHDA, CDR2 SQIVND (reference sequence). V lost 4 bases, J lost 7 bases, and 14 bases stayed unmatched. The CDR3 sequence is 16 residues long. The sequencing input was naive CD4+ T cells sorted from blood. As for subset: CD45RA+ positively selected. The rearrangement links TRBV19 to TRBJ1-2; 8 bases are shared with TRBD1. The receptor's source is a man younger than 40 in good health. This CDR3 is CASSTYRRGRDPGYTF. The CDR3 coding sequence is TGTGCCAGTAGTACGTACCGCAGGGGGCGCGATCCTGGCTACACCTTC. Using reference TRBV19 and TRBJ1-2 for the parts outside the CDR3, the full variable domain is DGGITQSPKYLFRKEGQNVTLSCEQNLNHDAMYWYRQDPGQGLRLIYYSQIVNDFQKGDIAEGYSVSREKKESFPLTVTSAQKNPTAFYLCASSTYRRGRDPGYTFGSGTRLTVV.